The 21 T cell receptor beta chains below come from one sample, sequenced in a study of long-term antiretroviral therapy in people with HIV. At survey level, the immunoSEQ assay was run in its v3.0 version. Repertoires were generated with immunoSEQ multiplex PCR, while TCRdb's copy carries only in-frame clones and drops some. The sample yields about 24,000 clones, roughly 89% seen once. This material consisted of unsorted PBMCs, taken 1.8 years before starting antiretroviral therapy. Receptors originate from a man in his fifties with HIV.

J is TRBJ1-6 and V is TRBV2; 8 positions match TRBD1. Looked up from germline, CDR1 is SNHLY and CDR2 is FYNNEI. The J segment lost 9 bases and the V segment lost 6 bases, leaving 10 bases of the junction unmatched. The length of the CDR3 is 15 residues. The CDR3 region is CASSFDTGGGSPLHF. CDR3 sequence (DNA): TGTGCCAGCAGCTTCGATACAGGGGGGGGTTCACCCCTCCACTTT.

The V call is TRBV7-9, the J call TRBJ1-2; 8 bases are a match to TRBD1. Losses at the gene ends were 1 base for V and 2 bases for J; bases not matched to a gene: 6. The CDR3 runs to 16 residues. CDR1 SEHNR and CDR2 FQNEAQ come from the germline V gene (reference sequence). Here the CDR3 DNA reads TGTGCCAGCAGCTTAGGGGCAGGGGGCTTCAACTATGGCTACACCTTC. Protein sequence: CASSLGAGGFNYGYTF.

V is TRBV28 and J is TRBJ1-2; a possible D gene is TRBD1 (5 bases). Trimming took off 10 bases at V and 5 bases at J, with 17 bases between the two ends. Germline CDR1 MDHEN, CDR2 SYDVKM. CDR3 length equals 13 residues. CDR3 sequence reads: CATLRDRLYGYTF. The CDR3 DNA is TGTGCCACCCTCCGGGACCGCTTGTATGGCTACACCTTC.

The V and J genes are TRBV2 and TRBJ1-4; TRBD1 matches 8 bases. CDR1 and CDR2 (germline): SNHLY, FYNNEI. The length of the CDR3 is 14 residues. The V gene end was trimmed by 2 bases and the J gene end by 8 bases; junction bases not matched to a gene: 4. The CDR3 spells CASSEWTGNEKLFF. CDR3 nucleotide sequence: TGTGCCAGCAGTGAATGGACAGGGAACGAAAAACTGTTTTTT.

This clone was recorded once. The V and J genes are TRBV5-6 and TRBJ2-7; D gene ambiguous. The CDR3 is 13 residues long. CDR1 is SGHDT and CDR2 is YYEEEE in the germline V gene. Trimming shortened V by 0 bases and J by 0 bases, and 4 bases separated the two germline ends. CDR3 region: CASSLGSSYEQYF. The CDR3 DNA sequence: TGTGCCAGCAGCTTGGGCAGCTCCTACGAGCAGTACTTC.

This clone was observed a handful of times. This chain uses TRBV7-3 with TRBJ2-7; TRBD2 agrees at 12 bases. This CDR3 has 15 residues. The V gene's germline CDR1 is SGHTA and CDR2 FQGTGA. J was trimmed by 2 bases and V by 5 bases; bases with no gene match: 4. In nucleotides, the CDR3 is TGTGCCAGCAGCCTAGCGGGAGGGCTAGCCTACGAGCAGTACTTC. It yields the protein CASSLAGGLAYEQYF.

CDR3 sequence reads: CSARTSGQGGTEAFF. The CDR3 coding sequence is TGCAGCGCCCGAACCTCGGGACAGGGGGGGACTGAAGCTTTCTTT. The rearrangement links TRBV29-1 to TRBJ1-1; 11 positions agree with TRBD1. Germline trimming cut 7 bases from V and 5 bases from J; bases unmatched to any gene: 12. Germline loops: CDR1 SQVTM, CDR2 ANQGSEA. This CDR3 is built from 15 residues.

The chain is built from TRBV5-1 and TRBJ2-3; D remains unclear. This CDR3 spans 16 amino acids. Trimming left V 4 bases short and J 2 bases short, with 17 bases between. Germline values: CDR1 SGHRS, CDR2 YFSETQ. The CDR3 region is CASSQPELQNTDTQYF. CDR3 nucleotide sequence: TGCGCCAGCAGCCAACCGGAGCTACAGAACACAGATACGCAGTATTTT.

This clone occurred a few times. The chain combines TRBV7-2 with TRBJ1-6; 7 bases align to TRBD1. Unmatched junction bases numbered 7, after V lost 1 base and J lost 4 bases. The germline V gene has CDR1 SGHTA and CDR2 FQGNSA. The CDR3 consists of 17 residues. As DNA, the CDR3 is TGTGCCAGCAGCTTAGTAAGGACAGGTTCATATAATTCACCCCTCCACTTT. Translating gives CASSLVRTGSYNSPLHF.

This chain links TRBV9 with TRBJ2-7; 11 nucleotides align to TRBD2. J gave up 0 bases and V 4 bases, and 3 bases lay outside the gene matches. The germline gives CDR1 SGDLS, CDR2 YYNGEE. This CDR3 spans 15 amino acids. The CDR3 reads CASSIGTSGSYEQYF. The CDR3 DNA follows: TGTGCCAGCAGCATAGGGACTAGCGGCTCCTACGAGCAGTACTTC.

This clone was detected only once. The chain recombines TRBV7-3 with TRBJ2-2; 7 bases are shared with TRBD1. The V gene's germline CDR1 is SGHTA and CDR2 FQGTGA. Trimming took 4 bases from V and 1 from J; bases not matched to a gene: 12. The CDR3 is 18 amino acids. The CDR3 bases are TGTGCCAGCAGCTCTAGGGGGCACCGGACAGGGAACACCGGGGAGCTGTTTTTT. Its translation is CASSSRGHRTGNTGELFF.

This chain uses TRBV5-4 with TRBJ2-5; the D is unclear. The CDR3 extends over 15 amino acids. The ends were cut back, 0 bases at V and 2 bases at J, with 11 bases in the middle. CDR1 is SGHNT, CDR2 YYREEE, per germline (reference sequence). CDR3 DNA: TGTGCCAGCAGCTTGGGACATTTCGCGCAAGAGACCCAGTACTTC. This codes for CASSLGHFAQETQYF.

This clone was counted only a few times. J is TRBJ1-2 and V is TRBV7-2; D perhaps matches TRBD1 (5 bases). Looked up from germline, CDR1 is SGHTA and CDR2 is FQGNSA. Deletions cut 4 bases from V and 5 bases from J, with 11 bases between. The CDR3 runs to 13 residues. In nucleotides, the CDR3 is TGTGCCAGCAGCTCCCAGGGCCAATATGGCTACACCTTC. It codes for CASSSQGQYGYTF.

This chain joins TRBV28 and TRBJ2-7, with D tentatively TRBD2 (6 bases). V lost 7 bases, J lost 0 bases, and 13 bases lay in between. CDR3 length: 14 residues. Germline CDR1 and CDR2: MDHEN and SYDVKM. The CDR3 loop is CASNLEGPSYEQYF. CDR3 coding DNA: TGTGCCAGCAACCTGGAGGGCCCCTCCTACGAGCAGTACTTC.

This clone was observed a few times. CDR3 amino acids: CASSAGPNYEQYF. CDR3 nucleotides: TGTGCCAGCAGCGCAGGGCCCAACTACGAGCAGTACTTC. This sequence joins TRBV7-6 and TRBJ2-7; TRBD1 is a possible D gene (5 bases). Germline V gives CDR1 SGHVS, CDR2 FNYEAQ. This CDR3 comprises 13 residues. Trimming took 5 bases from V and 3 from J, leaving 11 bases between them.

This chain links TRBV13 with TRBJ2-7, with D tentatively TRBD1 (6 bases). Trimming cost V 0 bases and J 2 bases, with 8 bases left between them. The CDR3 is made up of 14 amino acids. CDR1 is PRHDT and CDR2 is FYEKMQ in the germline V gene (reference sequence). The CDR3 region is CASSLGGAAYEQYF. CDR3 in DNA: TGTGCCAGCAGCTTAGGGGGGGCCGCCTACGAGCAGTACTTC.

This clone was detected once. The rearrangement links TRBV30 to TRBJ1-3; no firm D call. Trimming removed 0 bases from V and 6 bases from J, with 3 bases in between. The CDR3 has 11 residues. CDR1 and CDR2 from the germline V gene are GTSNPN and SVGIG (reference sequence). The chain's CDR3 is CAWSVQNTIYF. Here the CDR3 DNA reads TGTGCCTGGAGTGTACAAAACACCATATATTTT.

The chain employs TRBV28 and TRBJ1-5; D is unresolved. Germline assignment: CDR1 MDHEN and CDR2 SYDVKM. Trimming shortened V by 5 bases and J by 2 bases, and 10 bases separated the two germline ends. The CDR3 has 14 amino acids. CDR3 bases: TGTGCCAGCAGTAACTGGGTCGGCAATCAGCCCCAGCATTTT. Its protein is CASSNWVGNQPQHF.

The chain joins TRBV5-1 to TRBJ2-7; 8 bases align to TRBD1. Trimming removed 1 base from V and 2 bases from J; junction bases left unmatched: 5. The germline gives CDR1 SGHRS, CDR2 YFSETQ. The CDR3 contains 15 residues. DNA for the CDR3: TGCGCCAGCAGCTTGAGACAGGGGACTGCCTACGAGCAGTACTTC. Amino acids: CASSLRQGTAYEQYF.

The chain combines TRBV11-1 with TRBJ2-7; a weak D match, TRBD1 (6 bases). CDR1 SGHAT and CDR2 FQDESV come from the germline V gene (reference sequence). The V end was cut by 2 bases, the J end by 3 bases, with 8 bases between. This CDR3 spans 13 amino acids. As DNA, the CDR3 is TGTGCCAGCAGCTTAACAGGGTTCTACGAGCAGTACTTC. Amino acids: CASSLTGFYEQYF.

The DNA for the CDR3 is TGCGCCAGCACCGGGACAGCTGAAGCTTTCTTT. This gives the protein CASTGTAEAFF. This chain joins TRBV5-1 and TRBJ1-1; 7 positions agree with TRBD1. This CDR3 contains 11 residues. Per the germline V gene, CDR1 is SGHRS and CDR2 is YFSETQ. The V segment lost 6 bases and the J segment 6 bases; nucleotides outside the gene matches: 2.